This T cell receptor beta chain was identified during a study of regulatory T cells in long-lasting Graves disease. Study information: Antithyroid drugs had been given to newly diagnosed Graves' patients for under 3 months.

Broader study findings: TCR diversity was lower in persistent than newly diagnosed Graves' disease.

J gave up 7 bases and V 2 bases, and 7 bases lay outside the gene matches. Germline V gene lookup returns CDR1 SGHVS and CDR2 FQNEAQ. The CDR3 loop spans 15 amino acids. Time point in this sample: newly diagnosed GD, antithyroid drugs for less than 3 months. The authors made the TCR library using RNA they extracted from PBMCs. This clonotype has at least ten counts. Its antigen remains unknown. Through Arm-PCR of CDR3 regions and iRepertoire HTBI primers, TCR beta libraries were built. MiXCR, applied by TCRdb to the multiplex PCR reads, yields one record per CDR3 protein. This table holds fewer than 550,000 distinct CDR3 sequences, roughly 15% found once. The same specimen was also included in a second study, on T cells in Graves' hyperthyroidism and ophthalmopathy.

The sequence came from a young woman with Graves disease. The sequencing used peripheral blood mononuclear cells (PBMCs), collected at new diagnosis, from a patient treated with antithyroid drugs. The rearrangement links TRBV7-8 to TRBJ2-2, with TRBD1 identical over 7 bases. CDR3 DNA: TGTGCCAGCAGCTTAAACAGGGGAGTTGGCGGGGAGCTGTTTTTT. Protein product: CASSLNRGVGGELFF. Full variable domain (missing parts from reference TRBV7-8 and TRBJ2-2): GAGVSQSPRYKVAKRGQDVALRCDPISGHVSLFWYQQALGQGPEFLTYFQNEAQLDKSGLPSDRFFAERPEGSVSTLKIQRTQQEDSAVYLCASSLNRGVGGELFFGEGSRLTVL.